This T cell receptor beta chain is from a study of shared clonotypes between healthy human individuals (TCRdb year 2020). For the wider study: Three men and a couple of women, aged 18 to 49 years, made up the cohort. To estimate repertoire size and how much clonotypes are shared between individuals, the study performed deep sequencing of blood TCR repertoires from 4 to 6 healthy adults. For each donor, CD4 naive and CD4 memory were each run on three plates, CD8 naive on two plates, and CD8 memory on one plate. To increase sequencing depth and limit assay-specific biases, different laboratories used diverse techniques to prepare libraries and sequence TCR repertoires. Each donor's leukapheresis produced roughly between about 0.8 and 8.9 billion PBMCs. Here is what the overall study found, with its caveats: The small number of donors limited the genetic and exposure-history diversity represented. Incomplete sequencing was indicated by rarefaction of sorted-subset datasets, despite the large sequencing depth. Larger estimated clonotype richness was generally found for naive subsets than for memory subsets. Higher generation probabilities were observed for clonotypes shared by all four sorted-subset donors than for non-shared clonotypes. Across several donors, approximately 5% of naive CD4, 3% to 3.5% of naive CD8, approximately 2.5% of memory CD4, and about 0.4% of memory CD8 clonotypes were shared. Pairwise subsampling indicated that sequencing depth was expected to affect the degree of clonotype sharing among donors. Sampling was limited to blood, and TCR repertoires in tissue likely differ from TCR repertoires in blood.

This clone was detected once. This clone's antigen is unknown. Per-base qualities were not stored, and no clone one base away is much larger. TCR CDR3 regions were amplified from genomic DNA by multiplex PCR using the deep immunoSEQ assay. For each cell subset, the extracted genomic DNA was distributed evenly across all wells of several immunoSEQ 96-well plates, and each plate served as one replicate. For sorted subsets, 200 ng of genomic DNA, equivalent to 25,000 to 35,000 T cell genomes, went into each replicate PCR. Purified libraries were measured with a Qubit 3.0 fluorometer, size-checked on a Bioanalyzer 2100, and measured again with the KAPA Library Quantification kit. Every immunoSEQ 96-well plate was sequenced on a separate single-read 150-cycle Illumina NextSeq 550 flow cell. Turning to the authors' computational methods: Because the immunoSEQ output included only junctional sequences and no quality scores, the filtering could not be the same as the filtering used for full-length reads. To assign V/J genes and CDR3, sequences were annotated against IMGT germline references using PyIR, a Python wrapper for IgBLAST v1.9. Reads were removed for weak V/J assignments (E-value above 1e-6), missing CDR3, stop codons, out-of-frame junctions, or ambiguous translated residues. V3J clonotypes were defined by identical inferred V gene, J gene, and CDR3 amino acid sequence. The percentage overlap between two repertoires was calculated by dividing the number of shared unique clonotypes by the size of the smaller repertoire. Repertoire richness was assessed with RTK rarefaction, the Chao1 estimator, and Recon v2.1 estimates of unobserved clonotypes. Generation probabilities were computed with OLGA for all TCRbeta clonotypes obtained by the gDNA method from a handful of donors. TCRdb carries this immuneACCESS record with in-frame sequences only. Its versions omit some clonotypes, under half of them owing to an unresolved V gene in the studies checked, with the rest unexplained. Clone size and the V and J calls come from that table; the DNA yielded D and trimming. The sample table contains some 2,100,000 clones; only one count was recorded for about 94% of them. 0.1% to 0.15% of the sample goes to the ten largest clones.

The germline V gene encodes CDR1 KGHSH and CDR2 LQKENI. Relative to germline, V is missing 6 bases and J is missing 7 bases, with 13 bases of the junction outside any gene match. Counted from cysteine to phenylalanine, this CDR3 has 15 amino acids. The DNA shown is the 45-base CDR3, in frame from base 1. The donors were healthy, HIV-negative adults with no recently reported acute infections or vaccinations. All donors were Caucasian adults living in Nashville, Tennessee, USA. Magnetic negative selection was used to enrich CD4+ T cells, after which naive cells were positively selected on CD45RA and the negative fraction became the memory subset. After blood collection by leukapheresis, PBMCs were isolated using Ficoll-Histopaque density gradient centrifugation and then cryopreserved in the vapor phase of liquid nitrogen. Analytical flow cytometry was used to check the purity and quantity of each magnetically sorted T cell population. Each sorted fraction had its genomic DNA isolated and then quantified by UV absorbance on a Nanodrop 2000c.

Recombination connected TRBV18 to TRBJ2-7; 9 nucleotides in the junction match TRBD1. The clonotype was recovered from a man aged 18 to 29 in good health. The specimen was naive CD4+ T cells sorted from blood. What this sample's cell subset or site label stands for: CD45RA+ positively selected. Read as DNA, the sequence is TGTGCCAGCTCTCCCCCGGGACAGGGAGGTTGGGAGCAGTACTTC. It translates to CASSPPGQGGWEQYF.